Below, 10 T cell receptor beta chains from the same sample are listed, as sequenced in a study of blood T cell repertoires in COVID-19. The repertoire was sequenced with immunoSEQ multiplex PCR; TCRdb's copy has only in-frame clones and lacks some. The table has about 120,000 clones, 80% to 85% seen once. What was sequenced was PBMCs or T cells enriched from blood (not recorded which). All receptors come from a woman aged 25-40 years who had recovered from COVID-19.

The count of this clone is one. The chain carries TRBV7-2 and TRBJ2-5; TRBD2 matches at 12 bases. This CDR3 contains 18 residues. The V gene end was trimmed by 0 bases and the J gene end by 7 bases; junction bases not matched to a gene: 12. The germline CDR1 and CDR2 sequences are SGHTA and FQGNSA. CDR3 in DNA: TGTGCCAGCAGCTTAGCCCGACCGGGACTAGCGGGTGGGGGGACCCAGTACTTC. This gives the protein CASSLARPGLAGGGTQYF.

The chain combines TRBV2 with TRBJ1-2; D is possibly TRBD1 (6 bases). V was cut by 4 bases and J by 8 bases, with 14 bases left in between. CDR1 and CDR2 (germline): SNHLY, FYNNEI. CDR3 length: 13 amino acids. CDR3 coding DNA: TGTGCCAGCAGTGTGAAACAGGGCTTCGGCTACACCTTC. It is translated as CASSVKQGFGYTF. Complete variable domain (other parts from reference TRBV2 and TRBJ1-2): EPEVTQTPSHQVTQMGQEVILRCVPISNHLYFYWYRQILGQKVEFLVSFYNNEISEKSEIFDDQFSVERPDGSNFTLKIRSTKLEDSAMYFCASSVKQGFGYTFGSGTRLTVV.

V is TRBV6-6 and J is TRBJ2-7; 9 nucleotides align to TRBD2. CDR1 MNHNY and CDR2 SVGAGI come from the germline V gene (reference sequence). The ends lost 4 bases at V and 4 bases at J; junction bases unmatched: 8. The CDR3 contains 15 residues. The CDR3 sequence: CASSSYSGSGYEQYF. CDR3 sequence (DNA): TGTGCCAGCAGTTCTTATAGCGGGAGCGGTTACGAGCAGTACTTC.

The J gene is TRBJ1-4, the V gene TRBV5-1, with D tentatively TRBD1 (6 bases). The V end was cut by 5 bases, the J end by 7 bases, with 15 bases between. CDR1 SGHRS and CDR2 YFSETQ come from the germline V gene. This CDR3 is built from 14 residues. Here the CDR3 DNA reads TGCGCCAGCAGTTTGACAATCAGGGGTGAAAAACTGTTTTTT. This codes for CASSLTIRGEKLFF.

This chain connects TRBV29-1 to TRBJ2-7; D may be TRBD2 (6 bases). The CDR3 extends over 13 amino acids. V lost 1 base and J lost 3, with 10 bases in between. CDR1 and CDR2 from the germline V gene are SQVTM and ANQGSEA. CDR3 region: CSVEVGGNYEQYF. The CDR3 DNA sequence: TGCAGCGTTGAAGTGGGCGGGAACTACGAGCAGTACTTC.

This clone has only a few counts. This chain connects TRBV7-2 to TRBJ2-5, with a possible D match to TRBD1 (6 bases). The CDR3 spans 16 residues. Deletions cut 2 bases from V and 0 bases from J, with 13 bases between. Germline lookup yields CDR1 SGHTA and CDR2 FQGNSA. CDR3 sequence: CASSLNFRGHQETQYF. CDR3 coding DNA: TGTGCCAGCAGCTTAAATTTCAGGGGACACCAAGAGACCCAGTACTTC.

The chain recombines TRBV7-3 with TRBJ2-1; 9 positions match TRBD1. With 1 base clipped from V and 5 bases from J, the junction kept 6 bases outside the gene matches. The CDR3 contains 16 residues. From germline, CDR1 is SGHTA and CDR2 FQGTGA. The CDR3 sequence is CASSLRGQGGDNEQFF. CDR3 in DNA: TGTGCCAGCAGCTTAAGGGGACAGGGAGGGGACAATGAGCAGTTCTTC.

The chain carries TRBV9 and TRBJ2-1; 10 bases agree with TRBD2. Trimming at V came to 1 base and at J to 0 bases, leaving 4 bases not matched to a gene. CDR3 length equals 17 residues. Germline V gene data show CDR1 as SGDLS and CDR2 as YYNGEE. In nucleotides, the CDR3 is TGTGCCAGCAGCGTATTGGCTAGCGGGAGCTCCTACAATGAGCAGTTCTTC. Encoded protein: CASSVLASGSSYNEQFF.

The gene calls are TRBV29-1 and TRBJ2-2; maybe TRBD2 (6 bases). V was clipped by 4 bases and J by 4 bases, with 13 bases between them. This CDR3 contains 14 residues. Germline values: CDR1 SQVTM, CDR2 ANQGSEA. CDR3 in DNA: TGCAGCGTTGGGGGACTCCATGGCACCGGGGAGCTGTTTTTT. Protein: CSVGGLHGTGELFF.

V and J are TRBV19 and TRBJ2-3, with 8 bases fitting TRBD2. The CDR3 is made up of 15 amino acids. Unmatched junction bases numbered 6, after V lost 5 bases and J lost 2 bases. The germline CDR1 and CDR2 sequences are LNHDA and SQIVND (reference sequence). CDR3 residues: CASSLRAGATDTQYF. The CDR3 bases are TGTGCCAGTAGTCTCCGAGCGGGAGCCACAGATACGCAGTATTTT. The whole variable domain, remainder taken from reference TRBV19 and TRBJ2-3, is DGGITQSPKYLFRKEGQNVTLSCEQNLNHDAMYWYRQDPGQGLRLIYYSQIVNDFQKGDIAEGYSVSREKKESFPLTVTSAQKNPTAFYLCASSLRAGATDTQYFGPGTRLTVL.